This T cell receptor beta chain was documented in a study of control samples from healthy donors and cancer patients. Repertoires were generated with immunoSEQ multiplex PCR, while TCRdb's copy carries only in-frame clones and drops some. The repertoire includes about 76,000 clones, under 90% of them detected once, and roughly a tenth sits in the top ten. Sequencing was done on a sample of PBMCs. This clonotype was sampled from a woman between 45 and 60 years old with colorectal cancer.

The CDR3 nucleotides are TGTGCCACCAGCAGAAGTAGCGGGGGGGTTAACAATGAGCAGTTCTTC. As protein: CATSRSSGGVNNEQFF. This chain joins TRBV15 and TRBJ2-1, with TRBD2 matching over 11 bases. Per germline, CDR1 LNHNV and CDR2 YYDKDF (reference sequence). The trim removed 2 bases at V and 5 bases at J, leaving 5 bases unmatched. The length of the CDR3 is 16 residues.